This paragraph reports one T cell receptor (beta chain). The data derive from a study of blood T cell repertoires in COVID-19. About the research overall: PBMCs, B-cell-depleted T cells, or T cells provided the cDNA or gDNA that made up the material.

Sequenced by immunoSEQ multiplex PCR; TCRdb stores in-frame clones only, minus some. Of 85,000 to 90,000 clones listed, 80% to 85% are singletons. Sequenced sample: peripheral blood. The TCR sequence derives from a woman of 80 years or more with active or convalescent COVID-19.

The CDR3 DNA reads TGTGCCAGCAGGACGACTAGCCGCGAGCAGTACTTC. Protein sequence: CASRTTSREQYF. V and J are TRBV28 and TRBJ2-7, with 7 bases that match TRBD2. The CDR3 sequence is 12 residues long. With 6 bases clipped from V and 6 bases from J, the junction kept 5 bases outside the gene matches. Germline V gene sequence: CDR1 MDHEN, CDR2 SYDVKM.